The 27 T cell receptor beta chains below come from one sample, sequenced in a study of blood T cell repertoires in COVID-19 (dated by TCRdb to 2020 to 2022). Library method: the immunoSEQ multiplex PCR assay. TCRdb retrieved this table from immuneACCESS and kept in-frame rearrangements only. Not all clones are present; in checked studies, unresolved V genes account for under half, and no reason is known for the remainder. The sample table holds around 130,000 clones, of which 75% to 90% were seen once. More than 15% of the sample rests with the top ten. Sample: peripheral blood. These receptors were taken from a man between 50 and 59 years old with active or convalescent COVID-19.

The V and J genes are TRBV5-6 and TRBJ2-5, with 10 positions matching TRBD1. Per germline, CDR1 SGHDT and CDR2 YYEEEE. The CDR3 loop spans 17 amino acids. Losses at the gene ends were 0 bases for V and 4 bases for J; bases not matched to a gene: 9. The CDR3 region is CASSLGDRGPTRETQYF. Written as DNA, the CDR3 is TGTGCCAGCAGCTTGGGGGACAGGGGCCCTACGCGAGAGACCCAGTACTTC.

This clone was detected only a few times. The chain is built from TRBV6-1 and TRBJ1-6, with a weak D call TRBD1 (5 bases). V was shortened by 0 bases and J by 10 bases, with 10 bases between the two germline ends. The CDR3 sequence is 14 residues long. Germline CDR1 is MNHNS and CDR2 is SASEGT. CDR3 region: CASSEATQESPLHF. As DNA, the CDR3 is TGTGCCAGCAGTGAAGCAACACAGGAGTCACCCCTCCACTTT.

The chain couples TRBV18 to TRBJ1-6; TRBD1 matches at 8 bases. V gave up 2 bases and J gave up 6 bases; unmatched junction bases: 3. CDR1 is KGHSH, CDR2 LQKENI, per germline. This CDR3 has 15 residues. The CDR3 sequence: CASSPYRGGNSPLHF. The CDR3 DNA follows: TGTGCCAGCTCACCATACAGGGGGGGTAATTCACCCCTCCACTTT.

Here the CDR3 reads CASSLLVSGGANTGELFF. CDR3 nucleotides: TGTGCCAGCAGCTTACTAGTTAGCGGGGGGGCGAACACCGGGGAGCTGTTTTTT. V and J are TRBV7-2 and TRBJ2-2; 11 nucleotides agree with TRBD2. Trimming removed 2 bases from V and 0 bases from J; junction bases left unmatched: 5. The length of the CDR3 is 18 residues. Germline-derived CDR1 and CDR2 are SGHTA and FQGNSA.

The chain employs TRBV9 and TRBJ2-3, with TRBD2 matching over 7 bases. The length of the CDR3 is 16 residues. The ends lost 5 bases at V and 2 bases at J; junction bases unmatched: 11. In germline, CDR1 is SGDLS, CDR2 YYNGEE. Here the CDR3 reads CASSDISGELTDTQYF. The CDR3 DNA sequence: TGTGCCAGCAGTGATATAAGCGGGGAGCTCACAGATACGCAGTATTTT.

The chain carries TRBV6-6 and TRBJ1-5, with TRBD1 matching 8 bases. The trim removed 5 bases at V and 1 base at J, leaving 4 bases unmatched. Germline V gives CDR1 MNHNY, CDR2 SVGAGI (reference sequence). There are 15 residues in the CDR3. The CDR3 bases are TGTGCCAGCAGTCCCGACAGGGGAAGCAATCAGCCCCAGCATTTT. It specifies CASSPDRGSNQPQHF.

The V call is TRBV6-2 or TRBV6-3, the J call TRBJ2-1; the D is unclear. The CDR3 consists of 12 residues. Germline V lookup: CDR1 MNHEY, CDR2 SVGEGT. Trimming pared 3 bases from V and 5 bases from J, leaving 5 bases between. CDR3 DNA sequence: TGTGCCAGCAGTTATTTCGACAATGAGCAGTTCTTC. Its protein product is CASSYFDNEQFF.

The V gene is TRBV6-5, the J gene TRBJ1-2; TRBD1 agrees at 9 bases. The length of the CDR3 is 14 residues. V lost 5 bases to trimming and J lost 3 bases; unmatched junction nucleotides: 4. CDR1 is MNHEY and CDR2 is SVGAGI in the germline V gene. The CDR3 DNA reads TGTGCCAGCAGTCGTTGGACAGGGGACTATGGCTACACCTTC. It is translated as CASSRWTGDYGYTF.

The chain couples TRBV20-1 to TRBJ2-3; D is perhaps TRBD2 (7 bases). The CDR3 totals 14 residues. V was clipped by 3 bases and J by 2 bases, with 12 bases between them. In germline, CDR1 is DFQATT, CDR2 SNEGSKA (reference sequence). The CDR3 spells CSASWEGDTDTQYF. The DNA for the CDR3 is TGCAGTGCTAGTTGGGAGGGGGACACAGATACGCAGTATTTT.

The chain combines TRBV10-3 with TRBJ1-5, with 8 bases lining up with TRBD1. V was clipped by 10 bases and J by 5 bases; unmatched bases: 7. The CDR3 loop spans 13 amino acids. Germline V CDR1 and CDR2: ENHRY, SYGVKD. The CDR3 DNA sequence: TGTGCCACCGGACAGGGAAGCGATCAGCCCCAGCATTTT. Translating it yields CATGQGSDQPQHF.

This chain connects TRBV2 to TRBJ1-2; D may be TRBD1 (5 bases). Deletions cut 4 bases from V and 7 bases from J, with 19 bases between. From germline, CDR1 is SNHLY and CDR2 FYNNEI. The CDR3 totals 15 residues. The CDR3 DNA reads TGTGCCAGCAGTGTCCGGGACTCCGGAGAAGGTGGCTACACCTTC. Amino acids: CASSVRDSGEGGYTF. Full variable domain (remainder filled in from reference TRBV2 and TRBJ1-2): EPEVTQTPSHQVTQMGQEVILRCVPISNHLYFYWYRQILGQKVEFLVSFYNNEISEKSEIFDDQFSVERPDGSNFTLKIRSTKLEDSAMYFCASSVRDSGEGGYTFGSGTRLTVV.

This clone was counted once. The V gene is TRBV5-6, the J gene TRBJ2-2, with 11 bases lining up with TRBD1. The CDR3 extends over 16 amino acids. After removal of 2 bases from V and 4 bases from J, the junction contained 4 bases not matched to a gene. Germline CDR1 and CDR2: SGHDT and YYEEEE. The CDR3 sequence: CASSLGQGARTGELFF. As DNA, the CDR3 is TGTGCCAGCAGCTTAGGACAGGGGGCGCGCACCGGGGAGCTGTTTTTT.

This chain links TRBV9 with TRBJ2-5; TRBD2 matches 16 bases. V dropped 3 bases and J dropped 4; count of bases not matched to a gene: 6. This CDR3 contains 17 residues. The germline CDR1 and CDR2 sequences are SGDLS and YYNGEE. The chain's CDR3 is CASSDGTSGGATETQYF. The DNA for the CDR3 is TGTGCCAGCAGCGACGGGACTAGCGGGGGGGCCACAGAGACCCAGTACTTC.

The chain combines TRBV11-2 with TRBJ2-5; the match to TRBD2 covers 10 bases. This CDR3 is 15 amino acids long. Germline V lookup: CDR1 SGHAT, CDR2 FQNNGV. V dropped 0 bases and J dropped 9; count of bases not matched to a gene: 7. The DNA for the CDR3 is TGTGCCAGCAGCTTAGAGACTAGCGGGCCATGGGCCCAGTACTTC. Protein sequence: CASSLETSGPWAQYF.

The CDR3 DNA sequence: TGTGCCAGCAGCCCTAGCCGGGCAGGGGGTTCAACTGAAGCTTTCTTT. Translated: CASSPSRAGGSTEAFF. The V gene is TRBV7-9, the J gene TRBJ1-1; 7 bases map to TRBD1. Germline V CDR1 and CDR2: SEHNR, FQNEAQ (reference sequence). The V and J ends lost 5 bases and 5 bases, in that order; junction bases with no gene match: 14. CDR3 length: 16 residues.

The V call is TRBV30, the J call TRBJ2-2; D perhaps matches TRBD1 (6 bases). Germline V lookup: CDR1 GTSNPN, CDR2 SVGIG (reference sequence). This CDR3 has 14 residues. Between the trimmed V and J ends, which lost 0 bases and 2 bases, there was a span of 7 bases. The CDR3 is CAWSVQGNTGELFF. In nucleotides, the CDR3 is TGTGCCTGGAGTGTACAGGGTAACACCGGGGAGCTGTTTTTT. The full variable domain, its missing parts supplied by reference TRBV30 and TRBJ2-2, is SQTIHQWPATLVQPVGSPLSLECTVEGTSNPNLYWYRQAAGRGLQLLFYSVGIGQISSEVPQNLSASRPQDRQFILSSKKLLLSDSGFYLCAWSVQGNTGELFFGEGSRLTVL.

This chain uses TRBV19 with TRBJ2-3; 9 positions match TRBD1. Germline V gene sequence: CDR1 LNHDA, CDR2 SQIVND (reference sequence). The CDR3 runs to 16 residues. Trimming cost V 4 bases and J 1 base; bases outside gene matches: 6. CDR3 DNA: TGTGCCAGTAGTACTACAGGGGGCTGGGGCACAGATACGCAGTATTTT. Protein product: CASSTTGGWGTDTQYF.

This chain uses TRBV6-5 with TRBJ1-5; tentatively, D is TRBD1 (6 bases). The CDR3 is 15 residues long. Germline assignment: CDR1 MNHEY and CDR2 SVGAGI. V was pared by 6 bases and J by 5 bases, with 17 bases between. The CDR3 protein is CASRKGRQDHQPQHF. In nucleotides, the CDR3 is TGTGCCAGCAGGAAGGGCCGACAGGACCATCAGCCCCAGCATTTT.

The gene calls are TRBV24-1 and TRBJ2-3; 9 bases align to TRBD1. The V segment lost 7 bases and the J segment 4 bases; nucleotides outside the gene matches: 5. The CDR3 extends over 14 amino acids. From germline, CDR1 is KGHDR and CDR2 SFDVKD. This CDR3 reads CATRGQGGADTQYF. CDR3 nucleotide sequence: TGTGCCACCAGGGGACAGGGAGGAGCAGATACGCAGTATTTT.

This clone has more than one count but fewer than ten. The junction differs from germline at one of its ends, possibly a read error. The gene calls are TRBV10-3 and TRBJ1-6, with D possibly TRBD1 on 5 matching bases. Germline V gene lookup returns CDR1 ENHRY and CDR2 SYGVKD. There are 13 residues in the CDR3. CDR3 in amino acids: CAVRGAPDSPLHF. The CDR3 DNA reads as TGTGCCGTCAGAGGGGCGCCGGATTCACCCCTCCACTTT.

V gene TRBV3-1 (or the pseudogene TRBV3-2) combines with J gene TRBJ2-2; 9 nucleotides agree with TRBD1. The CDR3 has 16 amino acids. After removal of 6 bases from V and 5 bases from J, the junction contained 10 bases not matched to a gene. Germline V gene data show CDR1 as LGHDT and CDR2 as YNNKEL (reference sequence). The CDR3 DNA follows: TGTGCCAGCAGTCTCAGGACAGGGGCCAGTACCGGGGAGCTGTTTTTT. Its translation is CASSLRTGASTGELFF.

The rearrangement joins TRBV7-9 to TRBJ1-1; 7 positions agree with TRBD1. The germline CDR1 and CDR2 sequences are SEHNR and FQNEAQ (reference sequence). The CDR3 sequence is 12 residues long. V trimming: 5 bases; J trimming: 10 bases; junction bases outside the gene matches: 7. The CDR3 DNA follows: TGTGCCAGCAGCCTACTTACAGGGGTAGCTTTCTTT. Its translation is CASSLLTGVAFF.

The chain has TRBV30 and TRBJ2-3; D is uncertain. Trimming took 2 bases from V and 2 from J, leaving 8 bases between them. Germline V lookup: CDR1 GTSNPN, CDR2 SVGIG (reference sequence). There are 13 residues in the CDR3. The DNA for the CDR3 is TGTGCCTGGAGTCCCGGGTCCACAGATACGCAGTATTTT. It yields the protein CAWSPGSTDTQYF.

DNA for the CDR3: TGTGCCAGCAGCCAAAGGAGGGTTGGGAACACCATATATTTT. This codes for CASSQRRVGNTIYF. The chain carries TRBV3-1 (or the pseudogene TRBV3-2) and TRBJ1-3; unclear D gene. The V end lost 2 bases, the J end lost 7 bases, and 12 bases lay between the germline ends. This CDR3 region has 14 residues. Germline lookup yields CDR1 LGHDT and CDR2 YNNKEL (reference sequence).

The DNA of the CDR3 is TGCGCCAGCAGCGTGACTAGCGGGAGCACCGGGGAGCTGTTTTTT. Protein: CASSVTSGSTGELFF. The chain combines TRBV5-1 with TRBJ2-2, with 12 bases matching TRBD2. Germline V gene sequence: CDR1 SGHRS, CDR2 YFSETQ. This CDR3 region has 15 residues. V trimming: 4 bases; J trimming: 4 bases; junction bases outside the gene matches: 2.

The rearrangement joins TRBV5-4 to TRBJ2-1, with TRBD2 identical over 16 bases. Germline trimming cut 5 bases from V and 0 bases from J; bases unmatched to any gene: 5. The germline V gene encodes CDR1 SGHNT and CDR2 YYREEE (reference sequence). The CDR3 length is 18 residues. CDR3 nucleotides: TGTGCCAGCAGGTCGGGACTAGCGGGGGGGCGCTCCTACAATGAGCAGTTCTTC. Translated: CASRSGLAGGRSYNEQFF.

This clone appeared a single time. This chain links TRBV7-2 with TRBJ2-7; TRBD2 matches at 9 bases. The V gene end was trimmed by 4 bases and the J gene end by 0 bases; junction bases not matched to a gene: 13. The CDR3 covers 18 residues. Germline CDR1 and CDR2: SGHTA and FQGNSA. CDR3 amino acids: CASSSQLSLAGHSYEQYF. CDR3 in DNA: TGTGCCAGCAGCTCACAACTATCACTAGCGGGCCACTCCTACGAGCAGTACTTC.